The clone carrying this T cell receptor (beta chain) appeared a few times. The data stem from a study of human T cells and chemical hapten exposure. TCRdb reanalysed the RACE reads using MiXCR and keeps one entry per CDR3 protein. This table has just under 65,000 distinct CDR3 sequences, approximately 10% appearing once. Time point of the sample: patch test 3, about 24 weeks after DPC sensitization. As for treatment: therapeutic diphenylcyclopropenone sensitization with weekly scalp DPC. Blood was collected ahead of every patch test applied. Here the sequenced sample was whole blood, taken in connection with sensitization to the hapten diphenylcyclopropenone (DPC). The origin of this receptor is a woman aged 25 to 39 with alopecia areata. Some clones in this sample may be carry-over from other donors' samples.

The CDR3 nucleotides are TGTGCCAGCAGCTTAGATGCCTTCGGCGCCCGCACAGATACGCAGTATTTT. Residues: CASSLDAFGARTDTQYF. This sequence joins TRBV11-2 and TRBJ2-3, with D unresolved. CDR3 size: 17 residues. V was pared by 0 bases and J by 1 base, with 14 bases between. CDR1 is SGHAT, CDR2 FQNNGV, per germline.